Shown below are 31 T cell receptor beta chains from a single sample sequenced in a study of blood T cell repertoires in COVID-19. The protocol was immunoSEQ multiplex PCR, while the TCRdb copy is restricted to in-frame clones and leaves out a portion. This sample yields 200,000 to 300,000 clones, of which over 85% are seen a single time; around 4.2% belongs to the top ten. The sample was PBMCs or T cells enriched from blood (not recorded which). The receptors originated from a young woman with acute COVID-19.

The V call is TRBV9, the J call TRBJ2-2; 7 nucleotides agree with TRBD2. CDR1 is SGDLS, CDR2 YYNGEE, per germline. The CDR3 spans 14 residues. V shed 4 bases, J shed 7 bases, and the junction held 7 bases outside the gene matches. CDR3 in amino acids: CASSPASGNGELFF. Here the CDR3 DNA reads TGTGCCAGCAGCCCAGCCAGCGGGAACGGGGAGCTGTTTTTT. Looking up the rest from reference TRBV9 and TRBJ2-2 gives the full variable domain: DSGVTQTPKHLITATGQRVTLRCSPRSGDLSVYWYQQSLDQGLQFLIQYYNGEERAKGNILERFSAQQFPDLHSELNLSSLELGDSALYFCASSPASGNGELFFGEGSRLTVL.

The chain carries TRBV29-1 and TRBJ2-7; D gene uncertain. The V end lost 3 bases, the J end lost 5 bases, and 11 bases lay between the germline ends. The germline V gene has CDR1 SQVTM and CDR2 ANQGSEA. This CDR3 comprises 12 residues. The CDR3 bases are TGCAGCGTTGAGGAAGTCACAGACGAGCAGTACTTC. Translated, it gives CSVEEVTDEQYF.

The rearrangement links TRBV27 to TRBJ1-2, with D perhaps matching TRBD1 (5 bases). The CDR3 contains 14 residues. V lost 5 bases and J lost 8, with 18 bases in between. The germline CDR1 and CDR2 sequences are MNHEY and SMNVEV (reference sequence). The CDR3 DNA is TGTGCCAGCAGTAATTCCGGGGGGGGAAGCGGCTACACCTTC. Protein sequence: CASSNSGGGSGYTF.

The chain has TRBV15 and TRBJ1-1, with 7 bases matching TRBD1. With 1 base clipped from V and 0 bases from J, the junction kept 5 bases outside the gene matches. The V gene's germline CDR1 is LNHNV and CDR2 YYDKDF (reference sequence). The CDR3 covers 16 residues. The CDR3 DNA is TGTGCCACCAGCAGAGGCACAGGGGTTTTGAACACTGAAGCTTTCTTT. It is translated as CATSRGTGVLNTEAFF.

The V and J genes are TRBV7-9 and TRBJ1-5, with TRBD1 matching over 9 bases. Germline V CDR1 and CDR2: SEHNR, FQNEAQ (reference sequence). J was trimmed by 7 bases and V by 4 bases; bases with no gene match: 11. CDR3 size: 16 residues. The CDR3 loop is CASSSRTGVAEQPQHF. The CDR3 bases are TGTGCCAGCAGCTCAAGGACAGGGGTAGCGGAACAGCCCCAGCATTTT. Variable domain in full (rest from reference TRBV7-9 and TRBJ1-5): DTGVSQNPRHKITKRGQNVTFRCDPISEHNRLYWYRQTLGQGPEFLTYFQNEAQLEKSRLLSDRFSAERPKGSFSTLEIQRTEQGDSAMYLCASSSRTGVAEQPQHFGDGTRLSIL.

The V call is TRBV2, the J call TRBJ1-3, with no clear D. The germline gives CDR1 SNHLY, CDR2 FYNNEI. V dropped 2 bases and J dropped 1 base, with 6 bases sitting between them. The CDR3 consists of 14 residues. The CDR3 DNA is TGTGCCAGCAGTGAAACAAAATCTGGAAACACCATATATTTT. This encodes CASSETKSGNTIYF.

The rearrangement links TRBV7-2 to TRBJ2-7; 9 nucleotides match TRBD1. The CDR3 extends over 15 amino acids. Germline V CDR1 and CDR2: SGHTA, FQGNSA. Unmatched junction bases numbered 5, after V lost 2 bases and J lost 3 bases. The CDR3 nucleotides are TGTGCCAGCAGCTTACAGGGGACAGGGCGCTACGAGCAGTACTTC. Amino acids: CASSLQGTGRYEQYF.

The chain recombines TRBV5-4 with TRBJ1-2; possible D gene TRBD1, 5 bases. V was cut by 4 bases and J by 3 bases, with 16 bases left in between. CDR1 and CDR2 from the germline V gene are SGHNT and YYREEE (reference sequence). The CDR3 is 15 amino acids. CDR3 DNA sequence: TGTGCCAGCAGCACGGGGGTAGGGGAGTACTATGGCTACACCTTC. Translated, it gives CASSTGVGEYYGYTF.

In this sample, this clone turned up a few times. The chain couples TRBV2 to TRBJ1-4, with D tentatively TRBD1 (6 bases). The V gene lost 8 bases and the J gene lost 0 bases, with 13 bases spanning the gap. Germline-derived CDR1 and CDR2 are SNHLY and FYNNEI. This CDR3 is built from 15 residues. In DNA form, the CDR3 reads TGTGCCAGCTATGGGGACATGGCAACTAATGAAAAACTGTTTTTT. Translation gives CASYGDMATNEKLFF.

This chain joins TRBV20-1 and TRBJ2-5; D uncertain. V was trimmed by 5 bases and J by 4 bases, leaving 5 bases between them. The CDR3 sequence is 10 residues long. Germline V gives CDR1 DFQATT, CDR2 SNEGSKA (reference sequence). The CDR3 sequence: CSASGETQYF. In DNA, the CDR3 is TGCAGTGCTTCCGGAGAGACCCAGTACTTC.

The CDR3 reads CASSQTGQSYEQYF. The CDR3 nucleotides are TGTGCCAGCAGCCAGACGGGACAGAGTTACGAGCAGTACTTC. The chain carries TRBV11-2 and TRBJ2-7, with 7 bases identical to TRBD1. The CDR3 is 14 amino acids. J lost 4 bases, V lost 5 bases, and 8 bases had no gene match. Per germline, CDR1 SGHAT and CDR2 FQNNGV.

This sequence joins TRBV10-3 and TRBJ1-1; D gene ambiguous. V shed 0 bases and J shed 5 bases, with 10 bases lying between them. Germline-derived CDR1 and CDR2 are ENHRY and SYGVKD. The CDR3 extends over 14 amino acids. CDR3 in DNA: TGTGCCATCAGTGAGTCTCGCCCACGGACTGAAGCTTTCTTT. Its protein is CAISESRPRTEAFF.

This chain links TRBV19 with TRBJ1-5, with 7 bases aligning to TRBD1. Germline V gene sequence: CDR1 LNHDA, CDR2 SQIVND (reference sequence). The trim removed 7 bases at V and 5 bases at J, leaving 11 bases unmatched. CDR3 length equals 15 residues. In DNA, the CDR3 is TGTGCCAGTAACCAACCGACAGGGAAGGATCAGCCCCAGCATTTT. Amino acids: CASNQPTGKDQPQHF.

J is TRBJ1-1 and V is TRBV28, with D maybe TRBD1 (5 bases). This CDR3 has 12 residues. Trimming removed 5 bases from V and 6 bases from J, with 10 bases in between. Looked up from germline, CDR1 is MDHEN and CDR2 is SYDVKM. CDR3 DNA sequence: TGTGCCAGCAGTAGCAGGGTCGCTGAAGCTTTCTTT. Its protein is CASSSRVAEAFF. Full variable domain (remainder filled in from reference TRBV28 and TRBJ1-1): DVKVTQSSRYLVKRTGEKVFLECVQDMDHENMFWYRQDPGLGLRLIYFSYDVKMKEKGDIPEGYSVSREKKERFSLILESASTNQTSMYLCASSSRVAEAFFGQGTRLTVV.

Only one count was recorded for this clone. The chain employs TRBV10-2 and TRBJ2-3; 7 bases match TRBD2. The ends lost 5 bases at V and 3 bases at J; junction bases unmatched: 5. Germline V gives CDR1 WSHSY, CDR2 SAAADI. CDR3 length: 14 residues. The CDR3 DNA reads as TGCGCCAGCAGTTCACGGGGAGGGACAGATACGCAGTATTTT. Translated, it gives CASSSRGGTDTQYF.

The rearrangement uses TRBV18 and TRBJ2-2; 8 nucleotides line up with TRBD1. The V gene's germline CDR1 is KGHSH and CDR2 LQKENI. Trimming cost V 3 bases and J 4 bases; bases outside gene matches: 4. The CDR3 contains 15 residues. Written as DNA, the CDR3 is TGTGCCAGCTCACCCCCAGGGGGCTTCACCGGGGAGCTGTTTTTT. The encoded protein is CASSPPGGFTGELFF.

The CDR3 is CASSPSAPSRYGYTF. The CDR3 DNA is TGTGCCAGTAGTCCTAGTGCACCCAGTCGGTATGGCTACACCTTC. This rearrangement joins TRBV19 to TRBJ1-2; no firm D call. Germline assignment: CDR1 LNHDA and CDR2 SQIVND (reference sequence). The CDR3 covers 15 residues. Trimming removed 5 bases from V and 5 bases from J, with 18 bases in between.

The V call is TRBV19, the J call TRBJ1-6; D gene unclear. Germline CDR1 LNHDA, CDR2 SQIVND (reference sequence). Trimming left V 0 bases short and J 7 bases short, with 10 bases between. The CDR3 is 15 amino acids. The CDR3 nucleotides are TGTGCCAGTAGTATAGAAGGGAGACCAAATTCACCCCTCCACTTT. It translates to CASSIEGRPNSPLHF.

This chain uses TRBV7-2 with TRBJ1-4; no reliable D call. Trimming stripped 2 bases from V and 0 bases from J, with 13 bases between. CDR3 length equals 17 residues. CDR1 is SGHTA, CDR2 FQGNSA, per germline. The CDR3 protein is CASSLSPREPTNEKLFF. The CDR3 DNA sequence: TGTGCCAGCAGCTTAAGCCCTCGGGAACCAACTAATGAAAAACTGTTTTTT. The variable domain in full, completed from reference TRBV7-2 and TRBJ1-4, reads GAGVSQSPSNKVTEKGKDVELRCDPISGHTALYWYRQSLGQGLEFLIYFQGNSAPDKSGLPSDRFSAERTGGSVSTLTIQRTQQEDSAVYLCASSLSPREPTNEKLFFGSGTQLSVL.

This chain connects TRBV30 to TRBJ2-2, with D maybe TRBD2 (5 bases). Trimming shortened V by 6 bases and J by 0 bases, and 8 bases separated the two germline ends. Germline V gene lookup returns CDR1 GTSNPN and CDR2 SVGIG (reference sequence). The CDR3 loop spans 13 amino acids. The CDR3 sequence: CACREPNTGELFF. DNA for the CDR3: TGTGCCTGTAGGGAGCCGAACACCGGGGAGCTGTTTTTT. The whole variable domain, filled in from reference TRBV30 and TRBJ2-2, reads SQTIHQWPATLVQPVGSPLSLECTVEGTSNPNLYWYRQAAGRGLQLLFYSVGIGQISSEVPQNLSASRPQDRQFILSSKKLLLSDSGFYLCACREPNTGELFFGEGSRLTVL.

This chain joins TRBV9 and TRBJ2-6, with TRBD1 matching 10 bases. Losses at the gene ends were 4 bases for V and 4 bases for J; bases not matched to a gene: 14. The CDR3 extends over 19 amino acids. The germline CDR1 and CDR2 sequences are SGDLS and YYNGEE. DNA for the CDR3: TGTGCCAGCAGCCACAACCCAGACAGGGGGCAGGGAGGGGCCAACGTCCTGACTTTC. Amino acids: CASSHNPDRGQGGANVLTF.

This clone was seen just once. The V and J genes are TRBV7-3 and TRBJ1-2; maybe TRBD1 (6 bases). This CDR3 contains 17 residues. Germline CDR1 SGHTA, CDR2 FQGTGA. Trimming pared 5 bases from V and 0 bases from J, leaving 19 bases between. CDR3 sequence: CASSLQAAGAANYGYTF. The CDR3 DNA follows: TGTGCCAGCAGCCTCCAGGCCGCAGGGGCCGCTAACTATGGCTACACCTTC.

The chain recombines TRBV12-5 with TRBJ1-2; D is unclear. V dropped 1 base and J dropped 4 bases, with 10 bases sitting between them. This CDR3 has 14 amino acids. The germline gives CDR1 LGHNT, CDR2 FRNRAP. CDR3 loop: CASGLDLRPYGYTF. CDR3 DNA sequence: TGTGCTAGTGGTTTGGACCTGCGTCCCTATGGCTACACCTTC. The full variable domain, its missing parts supplied by reference TRBV12-5 and TRBJ1-2, is DARVTQTPRHKVTEMGQEVTMRCQPILGHNTVFWYRQTMMQGLELLAYFRNRAPLDDSGMPKDRFSAEMPDATLATLKIQPSEPRDSAVYFCASGLDLRPYGYTFGSGTRLTVV.

J is TRBJ2-1 and V is TRBV27; 9 bases map to TRBD1. Trimming took 6 bases from V and 4 from J; bases not matched to a gene: 4. This CDR3 is 14 amino acids long. Germline lookup yields CDR1 MNHEY and CDR2 SMNVEV (reference sequence). The CDR3 region has the DNA TGTGCCAGCAGCCGGGACAGGGCGTACAATGAGCAGTTCTTC. This translates into CASSRDRAYNEQFF.

The chain joins TRBV6-7 to TRBJ2-2; a possible D gene is TRBD1 (6 bases). TRBV6-7 is an ORF, with its function uncertain. V lost 2 bases and J 2 bases, leaving 9 bases between the germline ends. The CDR3 sequence is 15 residues long. The CDR3 reads CASSYRDTNTGELFF. CDR3 in DNA: TGTGCCAGCAGTTACCGGGACACCAACACCGGGGAGCTGTTTTTT.

This clone was observed a handful of times. This chain connects TRBV3-1 (or the pseudogene TRBV3-2) to TRBJ1-1; no reliable D call. Trimming took off 10 bases at V and 1 base at J, with 19 bases between the two ends. The CDR3 extends over 15 amino acids. Looked up from germline, CDR1 is LGHDT and CDR2 is YNNKEL (reference sequence). The CDR3 reads CATTRWESQNTEAFF. The CDR3 coding sequence is TGTGCCACCACTCGATGGGAGTCCCAGAACACTGAAGCTTTCTTT.

This clone was recorded once. The genes are TRBV3-1 (or the pseudogene TRBV3-2) and TRBJ1-2, with unresolved D. CDR1 and CDR2 (germline): LGHDT, YNNKEL (reference sequence). The CDR3 has 13 amino acids. Trimming stripped 5 bases from V and 3 bases from J, with 10 bases between. CDR3 nucleotide sequence: TGTGCCAGCAGCGAGGTTTCCTACTATGGCTACACCTTC. It translates to CASSEVSYYGYTF.

V usage is TRBV5-1 and J usage is TRBJ2-7; D is uncertain. The CDR3 loop spans 16 amino acids. Germline values: CDR1 SGHRS, CDR2 YFSETQ. V gave up 1 base and J gave up 1 base, with 15 bases separating them. CDR3 in amino acids: CASSLRSAKVSYEQYF. The CDR3 DNA follows: TGCGCCAGCAGCTTGAGGAGTGCCAAAGTTTCCTACGAGCAGTACTTC.

J is TRBJ2-7 and V is TRBV18; 8 bases are a match to TRBD2. After removal of 10 bases from V and 7 bases from J, the junction contained 12 bases not matched to a gene. The CDR3 loop spans 13 amino acids. CDR1 KGHSH and CDR2 LQKENI come from the germline V gene. The DNA of the CDR3 is TGTGCCACCGGGAGGGCGGGAGTAAGGGAGCAGTACTTC. Residues: CATGRAGVREQYF. The entire variable domain, with the rest obtained from reference TRBV18 and TRBJ2-7, is as follows: NAGVMQNPRHLVRRRGQEARLRCSPMKGHSHVYWYRQLPEEGLKFMVYLQKENIIDESGMPKERFSAEFPKEGPSILRIQQVVRGDSAAYFCATGRAGVREQYFGPGTRLTVT.

The chain carries TRBV18 and TRBJ1-5; TRBD1 aligns across 7 bases. CDR1 KGHSH and CDR2 LQKENI come from the germline V gene. This CDR3 spans 18 amino acids. After removal of 1 base from V and 1 base from J, the junction contained 10 bases not matched to a gene. This chain's CDR3 is CASSPQALDRVSNQPQHF. In DNA, the CDR3 is TGTGCCAGCTCACCACAGGCACTAGACAGGGTGAGCAATCAGCCCCAGCATTTT.

The chain joins TRBV6-2 or TRBV6-3 to TRBJ2-3, with TRBD1 identical over 7 bases. The germline CDR1 and CDR2 sequences are MNHEY and SVGEGT. The CDR3 covers 11 residues. The trim removed 6 bases at V and 12 bases at J, leaving 6 bases unmatched. The CDR3 loop reads CASSTYRGQYF. The CDR3 DNA sequence: TGTGCCAGCAGCACTTACAGGGGACAGTATTTT.